The clone carrying this T cell receptor beta chain was detected only once. This sample is part of a study of T cell changes during pregnancy in multiple sclerosis. V was clipped by 4 bases and J by 10 bases, with 11 bases between them. The CDR3 loop spans 12 amino acids. Germline V gives CDR1 SGDLS, CDR2 YYNGEE. Assay: immunoSEQ multiplex PCR; the TCRdb copy retains only in-frame clones and omits some. This table holds about 20,000 clones, about nine tenths found once. J is TRBJ1-4 and V is TRBV9; D may be TRBD1 (6 bases). This material consisted of CD8+ T cells from peripheral blood mononuclear cells, taken after pregnancy. The TCR sequence derives from a female donor in good health, enrolled as a control in a pregnancy study. Here the CDR3 DNA reads TGTGCCAGCAGCCCAGAAGGGGGAAAACTGTTTTTT. Its translation: CASSPEGGKLFF.